The 8 T cell receptor beta chains reported below all come from one sample, sequenced in a study of cytomegalovirus exposure and HLA in healthy donors. PCR primers comprised 60 Vbeta and 13 Jbeta primers. Generated by immunoSEQ multiplex PCR, the TCRdb table keeps only in-frame clones and is missing some. The table has roughly 100,000 clones, about 78% seen once. The specimen sequenced was PBMCs. These receptors originate from a man in his thirties or forties in good health and CMV-seronegative.

The chain carries TRBV25-1 and TRBJ2-2; the match to TRBD1 covers 10 bases. The CDR3 is 15 amino acids. The V and J ends lost 6 bases and 3 bases, in that order; junction bases with no gene match: 4. Per germline, CDR1 MGHDK and CDR2 SYGVNS. The CDR3 loop is CASRTGGKYTGELFF. The CDR3 region has the DNA TGTGCCAGCAGGACAGGGGGCAAGTACACCGGGGAGCTGTTTTTT.

The chain combines TRBV4-1 with TRBJ1-1; tentative D call: TRBD1 (6 bases). Germline V gives CDR1 MGHRA, CDR2 YSYEKL. The V and J ends lost 4 bases and 4 bases respectively, with 16 bases between them. This CDR3 region has 15 residues. The CDR3 loop reads CASSRAEGVGTEAFF. The CDR3, as DNA: TGCGCCAGCAGCCGGGCCGAGGGGGTTGGCACTGAAGCTTTCTTT.

This sequence joins TRBV5-1 and TRBJ2-1; TRBD2 might be the D (7 bases). CDR1 and CDR2 from the germline V gene are SGHRS and YFSETQ. Trimming pared 0 bases from V and 15 bases from J, leaving 16 bases between. The CDR3 covers 13 residues. CDR3 residues: CASSLEWGGTGFF. Written as DNA, the CDR3 is TGCGCCAGCAGCTTGGAGTGGGGGGGCACGGGGTTCTTC.

The gene calls are TRBV27 and TRBJ2-3, with D possibly matching TRBD2 (5 bases). The germline V gene encodes CDR1 MNHEY and CDR2 SMNVEV (reference sequence). The CDR3 covers 14 residues. V gave up 6 bases and J gave up 1 base, with 11 bases separating them. CDR3 coding DNA: TGTGCCAGCAGGGGATTTAGCGGCACAGATACGCAGTATTTT. This codes for CASRGFSGTDTQYF.

In this sample, this clone turned up a few times. The CDR3 DNA is TGTGCCATCAGTGACCCGGGGGGGATCAAGACCCAGTACTTC. Translating it yields CAISDPGGIKTQYF. This chain joins TRBV10-3 and TRBJ2-5; TRBD2 agrees at 8 bases. The V gene end was trimmed by 3 bases and the J gene end by 6 bases; junction bases not matched to a gene: 6. This CDR3 contains 14 residues. Germline V gives CDR1 ENHRY, CDR2 SYGVKD.

V usage is TRBV2 and J usage is TRBJ1-1; D is ambiguous. Germline V CDR1 and CDR2: SNHLY, FYNNEI. The CDR3 runs to 14 residues. The V gene lost 2 bases and the J gene lost 1 base, with 8 bases spanning the gap. The CDR3 sequence is CASSEFGRNTEAFF. DNA for the CDR3: TGTGCCAGCAGTGAATTTGGCAGGAACACTGAAGCTTTCTTT.

The table lists this clone with a few counts. The rearrangement joins TRBV7-2 to TRBJ1-5; TRBD1 agrees at 7 bases. This CDR3 region has 16 residues. V trimming: 4 bases; J trimming: 2 bases; junction bases outside the gene matches: 8. Looked up from germline, CDR1 is SGHTA and CDR2 is FQGNSA. The CDR3 loop is CASSSLAGTGNQPQHF. The DNA for the CDR3 is TGTGCCAGCAGCTCCCTCGCCGGGACAGGCAATCAGCCCCAGCATTTT.

The chain employs TRBV2 and TRBJ2-6; D is possibly TRBD2 (7 bases). Per the germline V gene, CDR1 is SNHLY and CDR2 is FYNNEI. V lost 8 bases, J lost 0 bases, and 17 bases lay in between. This CDR3 has 17 amino acids. DNA of the CDR3: TGTGCCAGCGGGAGGGACACCTTAAACTCTGGGGCCAACGTCCTGACTTTC. This codes for CASGRDTLNSGANVLTF.